This T cell receptor (beta chain) originates from a study of T cell clones after liver transplantation (dated by TCRdb to between 2018 and 2020). General notes on the study: Samples were obtained from ITN030ST, a randomized trial in which withdrawal of immunosuppression was attempted within 2 years of liver transplantation. To count as tolerant, a recipient had to stay completely off immunosuppression for at least one year without liver enzymes climbing beyond twice the upper limit of normal. Third party-reactive TCRbeta sequences from pre-transplant MLRs were also identified as an antigen-independent comparator for donor-reactive sequences. The study cohort included 8 liver transplant recipients, of whom 3 were classified as tolerant and 5 as non-tolerant. Blood samples were taken pre-transplant, pre-randomization before withdrawal, and post-randomization after full withdrawal or failed withdrawal. Donor-reactive T cell clones were identified by TCRbeta sequencing after a pre-transplant mixed lymphocyte reaction and then tracked in post-transplant blood. Until randomization at 12-24 months post-transplant, subjects were given standard immunosuppression, with no induction therapy. Of the eight recipients, a few were HCV-positive, while the remaining recipients had been transplanted for non-autoimmune, non-viral indications.

V is pared back by 1 base and J by 4 bases, with 8 bases lying between the germline termini. The CDR3 has 13 amino acids, counting the end cysteine and phenylalanine. Only the CDR3 region is kept as DNA, spanning 39 bases read in frame from base 1. The germline V gene encodes CDR1 SGHNT and CDR2 YYREEE (reference sequence). Comment on this clone: It lacks a known antigen. No much larger clonotype is one base removed from it; base qualities were not supplied.

Broader findings and caveats from the paper: In two subjects, low numbers of available donor cells limited the measurable donor-reactive repertoire. After accounting for repertoire turnover, donor-reactive detection was significantly reduced in 7 of 8 subjects for CD4 and 8 of 8 for CD8. Since no allograft tissue specimens were available, donor-reactive T cells may have migrated into the graft instead of being deleted. In 5 of 8 subjects, regardless of tolerance or HCV status, circulating donor-reactive CD4 TCRbeta sequences dropped significantly post-transplant. Because of small, heterogeneous patient numbers and non-standardized post-transplant time points, the conclusions were only preliminary. Donor-reactive sequences decreased more than third party-reactive sequences, which suggests partial antigen-specific deletion that was not related to withdrawal success.

High-throughput TCRbeta CDR3 sequencing of frozen genomic DNA was performed by immunoSEQ, including PCR amplification, mapping, bias correction and internal controls. The original pipeline was this. Only productive rearrangements were retained, and each unique TCRbeta sequence was defined by its CDR3 nucleotide sequence together with its V and J gene. A sequence counted as donor-reactive only if the sequence showed at least 5-fold expansion in CFSE-low cells compared with unstimulated pre-transplant cells and had a frequency of at least 0.01%. Minimum frequency thresholds were set for each subject based on the unstimulated sample with the lowest template count, ensuring at least 90% detection power. Jensen-Shannon divergence between the top 1000 TCRbeta sequences post-transplant and pre-transplant was used to measure repertoire turnover. Changes in detection of donor-reactive sequences were assessed with two-sided Fisher's exact tests. TCRdb re-hosts the immuneACCESS table, in-frame sequences only. Its copies lack some clones; in the studies checked, an unresolved V gene accounts for under half of them, and the cause for the rest is not known. V, J and clone size are those of that table, while D and trimming were read from the DNA. This sample lists roughly 80,000 clones; roughly 83% were detected once. The ten largest clones represent less than 3% of the sample.

Thawed unstimulated PBMCs were stained for CD3, CD4 and CD8 and FACS-sorted into CD3+CD4+ and CD3+CD8+ populations. All 8 studied subjects were randomized to immunosuppression withdrawal. The Qiagen DNeasy Blood and Tissue Kit was used for genomic DNA isolation. The sequence derives from a human patient who received a liver transplant. The graft donor may be the source of some T cells after a transplant. Recombination connected TRBV5-4 to TRBJ1-2; the D gene is perhaps TRBD1, on 6 matching bases. The source material was CD4+ T cells from blood, sampled at the 22-month timepoint. CDR3 reads: CASSLRGGYGYTF. The nucleotide sequence is TGTGCCAGCAGCTTGAGGGGGGGCTATGGCTACACCTTC.